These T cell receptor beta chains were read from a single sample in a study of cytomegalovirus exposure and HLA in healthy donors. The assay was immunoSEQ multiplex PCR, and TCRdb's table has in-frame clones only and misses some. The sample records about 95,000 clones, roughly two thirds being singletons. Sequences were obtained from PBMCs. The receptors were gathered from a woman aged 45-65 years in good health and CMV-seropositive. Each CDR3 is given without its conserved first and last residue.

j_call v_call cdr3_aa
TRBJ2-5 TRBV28 ASSSLGQGSGEQY
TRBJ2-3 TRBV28 ASSLVAGGPTDTQY
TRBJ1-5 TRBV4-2 ASSRGVGQPQH
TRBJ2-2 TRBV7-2 ASSLANPGLGVSGELF
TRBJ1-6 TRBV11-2 ASSPRPSGEDNSPLH
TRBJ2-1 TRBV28 ASSLGAGGTYNEQF
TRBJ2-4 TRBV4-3 ASSQDTGREAKNIQY
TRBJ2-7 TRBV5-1 ASSSLTSYEQY
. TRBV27 ASSFGQGAGEQY
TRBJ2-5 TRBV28 ASSPPTTGRETQY
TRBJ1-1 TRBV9 ASSVTGWTEAF
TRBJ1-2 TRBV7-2 ASSLRVGSQGKGYT
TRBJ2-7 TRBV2 ASRREGIEQY
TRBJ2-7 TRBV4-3 ASSHSPDGTYEQY
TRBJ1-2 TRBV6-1 ASSEDMGQGVSIGGYT